Each of the 17 T cell receptor beta chains below was sequenced from the same sample in a study of CD8 T cells in ankylosing spondylitis. Each CDR3 protein is one row after TCRdb ran MiXCR on the 5' RACE reads. The repertoire holds 200,000 to 250,000 distinct CDR3 sequences, with 20% to 30% as singletons. Sequenced: blood, either unsorted or a sorted T cell fraction (not recorded which). These receptor sequences come from a male donor with ankylosing spondylitis or in good health (not recorded which).

This sequence joins TRBV11-3 and TRBJ2-1, with 11 bases that match TRBD2. J lost 7 bases, V lost 5 bases, and 7 bases had no gene match. From germline, CDR1 is SGHNT and CDR2 YENEEA. The CDR3 spans 15 residues. CDR3 residues: CASSQTSGAPNEQFF. CDR3 bases: TGTGCCAGCAGCCAGACTAGCGGGGCGCCTAATGAGCAGTTCTTC.

The genes are TRBV29-1 and TRBJ1-3, with D unresolved. V lost 0 bases to trimming and J lost 3 bases, with 12 bases between them. The CDR3 consists of 15 residues. CDR1 SQVTM and CDR2 ANQGSEA come from the germline V gene. CDR3 sequence (DNA): TGCAGCGTTGAAGATAGGTCGGGAGGTGGAAACACCATATATTTT. Its protein is CSVEDRSGGGNTIYF.

This clonotype was counted at least ten times. V gene TRBV6-5 combines with J gene TRBJ1-1; 7 bases line up with TRBD1. Germline assignment: CDR1 MNHEY and CDR2 SVGAGI. This CDR3 spans 11 amino acids. J gave up 13 bases and V 5 bases, and 7 bases lay outside the gene matches. CDR3 in DNA: TGTGCCAGCAGTAAACAGGGGTTGGTTTTCTTT. As protein: CASSKQGLVFF.

This clonotype has a count of ten or more. The J gene is TRBJ1-2, the V gene TRBV4-1; TRBD1 aligns across 7 bases. V lost 1 base and J lost 3; bases outside the gene matches: 8. Germline V gene sequence: CDR1 MGHRA, CDR2 YSYEKL. This CDR3 contains 16 residues. This CDR3 reads CASSQVFAGTDYGYTF. The CDR3 coding sequence is TGCGCCAGCAGCCAAGTTTTCGCCGGGACAGACTATGGCTACACCTTC.

This clonotype was seen a handful of times. The chain couples TRBV15 to TRBJ2-7; 8 nucleotides line up with TRBD2. The CDR3 totals 15 residues. Germline V gene lookup returns CDR1 LNHNV and CDR2 YYDKDF (reference sequence). Germline trimming cut 0 bases from V and 4 bases from J; bases unmatched to any gene: 5. CDR3 nucleotides: TGTGCCACCAGCAGAGAGAGAGCGGGAGCATACGAGCAGTACTTC. It specifies CATSRERAGAYEQYF.

This clonotype was recorded many times. The chain combines TRBV20-1 with TRBJ1-5; no clear D. This CDR3 has 15 amino acids. V dropped 2 bases and J dropped 8 bases, with 19 bases sitting between them. CDR1 DFQATT and CDR2 SNEGSKA come from the germline V gene (reference sequence). CDR3 coding DNA: TGCAGTGCTAGACCGCCGGGGTACGAAAGGGAGCCCCAGCATTTT. Encoded protein: CSARPPGYEREPQHF.

This clonotype was observed many times. The chain is built from TRBV27 and TRBJ1-2, with 7 bases aligning to TRBD1. The V gene end was trimmed by 4 bases and the J gene end by 4 bases; junction bases not matched to a gene: 6. CDR1 and CDR2 from the germline V gene are MNHEY and SMNVEV (reference sequence). CDR3 length: 14 amino acids. The CDR3 sequence: CASSSSTGTYGYTF. The CDR3 DNA reads as TGTGCCAGCAGTTCCTCGACAGGGACCTATGGCTACACCTTC.

V gene TRBV9 combines with J gene TRBJ2-5, with a tentative D call TRBD2 (6 bases). The CDR3 sequence is 15 residues long. Per germline, CDR1 SGDLS and CDR2 YYNGEE. Trimming cost V 1 base and J 5 bases, with 15 bases left between them. The CDR3 spells CASSVTGAGMETQYF. The CDR3 nucleotides read TGTGCCAGCAGCGTAACAGGTGCGGGAATGGAGACCCAGTACTTC. Full variable domain (missing parts from reference TRBV9 and TRBJ2-5): DSGVTQTPKHLITATGQRVTLRCSPRSGDLSVYWYQQSLDQGLQFLIQYYNGEERAKGNILERFSAQQFPDLHSELNLSSLELGDSALYFCASSVTGAGMETQYFGPGTRLLVL.

This clonotype was recorded at least ten times. The V gene is TRBV12-3 or TRBV12-4, the J gene TRBJ2-1; 14 positions agree with TRBD2. V dropped 5 bases and J dropped 9; count of bases not matched to a gene: 6. CDR3 length equals 15 residues. CDR3 in amino acids: CASSLGLAGGGEQFF. In nucleotides, the CDR3 is TGTGCCAGCAGTCTAGGACTAGCGGGAGGTGGTGAGCAGTTCTTC.

The chain has TRBV3-1 and TRBJ1-5; D ambiguous. The germline V and J ends were trimmed by 8 bases and 2 bases, with 22 bases remaining between them. CDR3 size: 17 residues. Germline-derived CDR1 and CDR2 are LGHDT and YNNKEL (reference sequence). CDR3 DNA sequence: TGTGCCAGCTGTCCTTATCTAGGCGGGGTGGGCAATCAGCCCCAGCATTTT. Translated: CASCPYLGGVGNQPQHF.

This clonotype was recorded at least ten times. The J gene is TRBJ1-5, the V gene TRBV5-1; no reliable D call. Trimming stripped 0 bases from V and 5 bases from J, with 6 bases between. This CDR3 is built from 13 residues. Germline V gene lookup returns CDR1 SGHRS and CDR2 YFSETQ. This CDR3 reads CASSLDSDQPQHF. In DNA form, the CDR3 reads TGCGCCAGCAGCTTGGATTCGGATCAGCCCCAGCATTTT.

This clonotype appeared many times. J is TRBJ1-1 and V is TRBV27; unclear D gene. This CDR3 spans 13 amino acids. Per the germline V gene, CDR1 is MNHEY and CDR2 is SMNVEV (reference sequence). Trimming left V 4 bases short and J 5 bases short, with 11 bases between. The CDR3 bases are TGTGCCAGCAGTTCCCCCGGTTGGACTGAAGCTTTCTTT. As protein: CASSSPGWTEAFF.

The chain joins TRBV20-1 to TRBJ2-7; D not resolved. Germline V gene sequence: CDR1 DFQATT, CDR2 SNEGSKA (reference sequence). The V gene lost 0 bases and the J gene lost 7 bases, with 16 bases spanning the gap. This CDR3 region has 14 residues. The CDR3 loop reads CSARDGRAAREQYF. CDR3 DNA sequence: TGCAGTGCTAGAGATGGTAGGGCGGCCCGGGAGCAGTACTTC.

This clonotype appeared many times. The J gene is TRBJ2-5, the V gene TRBV7-2; 9 nucleotides match TRBD2. The CDR3 contains 16 residues. Losses at the gene ends were 0 bases for V and 5 bases for J; bases not matched to a gene: 7. Germline V lookup: CDR1 SGHTA, CDR2 FQGNSA. CDR3 sequence (DNA): TGTGCCAGCAGCTTAGCGCCGGGACTAGCTCTGGAGACCCAGTACTTC. This translates into CASSLAPGLALETQYF. Full variable domain (missing parts from reference TRBV7-2 and TRBJ2-5): GAGVSQSPSNKVTEKGKDVELRCDPISGHTALYWYRQSLGQGLEFLIYFQGNSAPDKSGLPSDRFSAERTGGSVSTLTIQRTQQEDSAVYLCASSLAPGLALETQYFGPGTRLLVL.

The chain is built from TRBV20-1 and TRBJ2-1; 11 nucleotides agree with TRBD2. The CDR3 totals 13 residues. The trim removed 2 bases at V and 7 bases at J, leaving 1 base unmatched. Germline-derived CDR1 and CDR2 are DFQATT and SNEGSKA (reference sequence). CDR3 loop: CSARLAGGNEQFF. Written as DNA, the CDR3 is TGCAGTGCTAGATTAGCGGGAGGGAATGAGCAGTTCTTC.

The chain is built from TRBV6-5 and TRBJ2-5, with 7 bases lining up with TRBD1. The CDR3 has 16 residues. Germline trimming cut 7 bases from V and 4 bases from J; bases unmatched to any gene: 15. In germline, CDR1 is MNHEY, CDR2 SVGAGI. For the CDR3, the DNA is TGTGCCAGCACTTCGAGGGGGCTAGTAGAGGCAGAGACCCAGTACTTC. This codes for CASTSRGLVEAETQYF.

This clonotype has just a few counts. The genes are TRBV5-5 and TRBJ1-1; 9 bases line up with TRBD1. In germline, CDR1 is SGHKS, CDR2 YYEKEE (reference sequence). This CDR3 has 14 amino acids. V dropped 6 bases and J dropped 6; count of bases not matched to a gene: 9. The CDR3 region is CASTFTGGEPEAFF. CDR3 sequence (DNA): TGTGCCAGCACCTTCACAGGGGGCGAACCTGAAGCTTTCTTT.